These T cell receptor beta chains were read from a single sample in a study of blood T cell repertoires in COVID-19. TCRdb keeps only in-frame clones here, not all; method: immunoSEQ multiplex PCR. In the table there are under 150,000 clones, around 80% of which are singletons. Sample: peripheral blood. The receptors come from an elderly man with acute or convalescent COVID-19. The CDR3 runs from the conserved cysteine through the conserved F or W. The order of the fields is clone size, V gene, J gene, D gene, CDR3 DNA, CDR3 protein. A D gene is named only where the DNA matches it firmly. A row's size may be missing; if present it is once, few, many or a size class.

clone size: few
V gene: TRBV5-4
J gene: TRBJ1-5
D gene: .
CDR3 DNA: TGTGCCAGCAGCTTGGCAGGGTTTGATCAGCCCCAGCATTTT
CDR3 protein: CASSLAGFDQPQHF

clone size: .
V gene: TRBV6-6
J gene: TRBJ1-3
D gene: .
CDR3 DNA: TGTGCCAGCAGTTACGAGGTTGGAAACACCATATATTTT
CDR3 protein: CASSYEVGNTIYF

clone size: .
V gene: TRBV4-1
J gene: TRBJ1-2
D gene: .
CDR3 DNA: TGCGCCAGCAGCCAGGCCACTCAGGGAATCTATGGCTACACCTTC
CDR3 protein: CASSQATQGIYGYTF

clone size: .
V gene: TRBV5-1
J gene: TRBJ2-3
D gene: TRBD1
CDR3 DNA: TGCGCCAGCAGCTTGGCCAACTCCGGGACAGGCTTCACAGATACGCAGTATTTT
CDR3 protein: CASSLANSGTGFTDTQYF

clone size: .
V gene: TRBV6-6
J gene: TRBJ2-3
D gene: TRBD1
CDR3 DNA: TGTGCCAGCGCAGGGGACAGGGGGCCCGGAGATACGCAGTATTTT
CDR3 protein: CASAGDRGPGDTQYF

clone size: .
V gene: TRBV7-2
J gene: TRBJ1-2
D gene: TRBD1
CDR3 DNA: TGTGCCAGCAGCTCGCCAGGGGGGTCTCCCCTCTATGGCTACACCTTC
CDR3 protein: CASSSPGGSPLYGYTF

clone size: .
V gene: TRBV3-1/TRBV3-2
J gene: TRBJ2-7
D gene: TRBD1
CDR3 DNA: TGTGCCAGCAGCACCCGACAGGGTTCCTACGAGCAGTACTTC
CDR3 protein: CASSTRQGSYEQYF

clone size: once
V gene: TRBV5-4
J gene: TRBJ1-4
D gene: .
CDR3 DNA: TGTGCCAGCAGCTCTTACGACCGACGAGGGGAAAAACTGTTTTTT
CDR3 protein: CASSSYDRRGEKLFF

clone size: .
V gene: TRBV6-5
J gene: TRBJ1-5
D gene: .
CDR3 DNA: TGTGCCAGCAGGTTGAGTTATAGCAATCAGCCCCAGCATTTT
CDR3 protein: CASRLSYSNQPQHF

clone size: .
V gene: TRBV6-5
J gene: TRBJ2-5
D gene: .
CDR3 DNA: TGTGCCACCCGGAGGGGGCCTCAAGAGACCCAGTACTTC
CDR3 protein: CATRRGPQETQYF

clone size: .
V gene: TRBV4-3
J gene: TRBJ1-4
D gene: .
CDR3 DNA: TGCGCCAGCAGCCAAGATGGGGGGTTACCGTTTTTT
CDR3 protein: CASSQDGGLPFF

clone size: .
V gene: TRBV7-3
J gene: TRBJ2-5
D gene: .
CDR3 DNA: TGTGCCAGCAGCTTAACGTGGAGAGAGACCCAGTACTTC
CDR3 protein: CASSLTWRETQYF

clone size: few
V gene: TRBV4-1
J gene: TRBJ1-5
D gene: .
CDR3 DNA: TGCGCCAGCAGCCATGAGGACAGTGAATTTAACGGCAATCAGCCCCAGCATTTT
CDR3 protein: CASSHEDSEFNGNQPQHF

clone size: .
V gene: TRBV19
J gene: TRBJ2-6
D gene: .
CDR3 DNA: TGTGCCAGTAGTTCAGACAGGTGGGTCCTGACTTTC
CDR3 protein: CASSSDRWVLTF

clone size: .
V gene: TRBV7-2
J gene: TRBJ1-1
D gene: .
CDR3 DNA: TGTGCCAGCAGCCTCTTCGGAGGGGACACTGAAGCTTTCTTT
CDR3 protein: CASSLFGGDTEAFF

clone size: .
V gene: TRBV6-2/TRBV6-3
J gene: TRBJ2-2
D gene: TRBD1
CDR3 DNA: TGTGCCAGCAGCCAACGTCGGACAGGGGGCGGGGAGCTGTTTTTT
CDR3 protein: CASSQRRTGGGELFF

clone size: .
V gene: TRBV2
J gene: TRBJ2-5
D gene: .
CDR3 DNA: TGTGCCAGCAGTGAGGGACAATTTGGGCAAGAGACCCAGTACTTC
CDR3 protein: CASSEGQFGQETQYF

clone size: .
V gene: TRBV19
J gene: TRBJ2-5
D gene: .
CDR3 DNA: TGTGCCAGTAGTGCGTTACAAGAGACCCAGTACTTC
CDR3 protein: CASSALQETQYF

clone size: few
V gene: TRBV2
J gene: TRBJ2-7
D gene: TRBD1
CDR3 DNA: TGTGCCAGCAGTGGACAGGGGGACGGGGACGAGCAGTACTTC
CDR3 protein: CASSGQGDGDEQYF

clone size: few
V gene: TRBV5-4
J gene: TRBJ2-7
D gene: TRBD2
CDR3 DNA: TGTGCCAGCAGCTTCGGGAGGGTTGGGGAGCAGTACTTC
CDR3 protein: CASSFGRVGEQYF

clone size: .
V gene: TRBV4-2
J gene: TRBJ1-1
D gene: TRBD1
CDR3 DNA: TGTGCCAGCAGCCAGGCGCCCGGGACAGGGGGAACTGAAGCTTTCTTT
CDR3 protein: CASSQAPGTGGTEAFF

clone size: few
V gene: TRBV12-3/TRBV12-4
J gene: TRBJ1-5
D gene: .
CDR3 DNA: TGTGCCAGCAGTTGGGGCCCCAATCAGCCCCAGCATTTT
CDR3 protein: CASSWGPNQPQHF

clone size: once
V gene: TRBV18
J gene: TRBJ2-5
D gene: TRBD2
CDR3 DNA: TGTGCCAGCTCACCGGCGCGGGGCGGGGGAGAAGAGACCCAGTACTTC
CDR3 protein: CASSPARGGGEETQYF

clone size: .
V gene: TRBV14
J gene: TRBJ1-4
D gene: TRBD1
CDR3 DNA: TGTGCCAGCAGCCGGGACAGGGTCGGTGAAAAACTGTTTTTT
CDR3 protein: CASSRDRVGEKLFF

clone size: .
V gene: TRBV4-1
J gene: TRBJ1-1
D gene: .
CDR3 DNA: TGCGCCAGCAGCCGGTTCATAGTTGGGGGATCGGGAGTAACTGAAGCTTTCTTT
CDR3 protein: CASSRFIVGGSGVTEAFF

clone size: many
V gene: TRBV6-2/TRBV6-3
J gene: TRBJ1-1
D gene: TRBD1
CDR3 DNA: TGTGCCAGCAGTTACTCGGGAAGTGGAGGGGGCATTTGGCGAGCTTTCTTT
CDR3 protein: CASSYSGSGGGIWRAFF

clone size: .
V gene: TRBV30
J gene: TRBJ1-2
D gene: .
CDR3 DNA: TGTGCCTGGACGGGTCTCCGGAATGGCTACACCTTC
CDR3 protein: CAWTGLRNGYTF

clone size: .
V gene: TRBV19
J gene: TRBJ1-5
D gene: TRBD1
CDR3 DNA: TGTGCCAGTCATCTGAACGCCGGGACAGGGGGCGTTCAGCCCCAGCATTTT
CDR3 protein: CASHLNAGTGGVQPQHF